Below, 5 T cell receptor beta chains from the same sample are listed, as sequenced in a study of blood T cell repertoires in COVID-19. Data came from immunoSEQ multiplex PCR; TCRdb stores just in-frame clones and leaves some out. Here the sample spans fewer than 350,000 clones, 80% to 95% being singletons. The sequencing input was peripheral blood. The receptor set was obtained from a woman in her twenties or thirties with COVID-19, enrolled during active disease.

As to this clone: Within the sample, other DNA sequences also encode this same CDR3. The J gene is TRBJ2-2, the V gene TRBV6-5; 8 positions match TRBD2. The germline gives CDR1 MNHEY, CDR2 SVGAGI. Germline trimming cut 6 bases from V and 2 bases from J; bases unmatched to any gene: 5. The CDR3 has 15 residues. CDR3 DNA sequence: TGTGCCAGCAGCTACGGGAGGGCCAACACCGGGGAGCTGTTTTTT. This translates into CASSYGRANTGELFF.

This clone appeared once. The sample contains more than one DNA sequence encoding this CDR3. The CDR3: CASSLGGYEQYF. For the CDR3, the DNA is TGCGCCAGCAGCTTGGGAGGGTACGAGCAGTACTTC. The chain has TRBV5-1 and TRBJ2-7; a weak D match, TRBD2 (5 bases). The CDR3 totals 12 residues. From germline, CDR1 is SGHRS and CDR2 YFSETQ. V lost 0 bases, J lost 4 bases, and 5 bases lay in between. Combining the CDR3 with reference TRBV5-1 and TRBJ2-7 gives the whole variable domain KAGVTQTPRYLIKTRGQQVTLSCSPISGHRSVSWYQQTPGQGLQFLFEYFSETQRNKGNFPGRFSGRQFSNSRSEMNVSTLELGDSALYLCASSLGGYEQYFGPGTRLTVT.

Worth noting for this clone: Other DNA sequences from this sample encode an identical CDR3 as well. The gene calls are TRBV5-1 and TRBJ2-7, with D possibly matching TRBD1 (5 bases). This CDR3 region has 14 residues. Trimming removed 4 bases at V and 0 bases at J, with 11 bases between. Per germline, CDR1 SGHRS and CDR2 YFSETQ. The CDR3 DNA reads TGCGCCAGCAGCCCCGACAGAACCTCCTACGAGCAGTACTTC. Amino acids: CASSPDRTSYEQYF.

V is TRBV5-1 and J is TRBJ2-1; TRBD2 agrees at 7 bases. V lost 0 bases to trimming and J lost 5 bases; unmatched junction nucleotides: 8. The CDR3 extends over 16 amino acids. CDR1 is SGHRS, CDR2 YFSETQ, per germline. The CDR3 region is CASSLEAGRLDNEQFF. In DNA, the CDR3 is TGCGCCAGCAGCTTGGAGGCCGGGAGGTTGGACAATGAGCAGTTCTTC. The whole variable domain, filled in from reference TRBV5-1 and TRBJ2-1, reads KAGVTQTPRYLIKTRGQQVTLSCSPISGHRSVSWYQQTPGQGLQFLFEYFSETQRNKGNFPGRFSGRQFSNSRSEMNVSTLELGDSALYLCASSLEAGRLDNEQFFGPGTRLTVL.

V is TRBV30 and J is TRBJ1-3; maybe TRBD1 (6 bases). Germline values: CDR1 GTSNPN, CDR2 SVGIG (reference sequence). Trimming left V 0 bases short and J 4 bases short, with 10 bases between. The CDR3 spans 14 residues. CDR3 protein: CAWSVGGHGNTIYF. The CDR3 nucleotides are TGTGCCTGGAGTGTTGGGGGCCACGGAAACACCATATATTTT.